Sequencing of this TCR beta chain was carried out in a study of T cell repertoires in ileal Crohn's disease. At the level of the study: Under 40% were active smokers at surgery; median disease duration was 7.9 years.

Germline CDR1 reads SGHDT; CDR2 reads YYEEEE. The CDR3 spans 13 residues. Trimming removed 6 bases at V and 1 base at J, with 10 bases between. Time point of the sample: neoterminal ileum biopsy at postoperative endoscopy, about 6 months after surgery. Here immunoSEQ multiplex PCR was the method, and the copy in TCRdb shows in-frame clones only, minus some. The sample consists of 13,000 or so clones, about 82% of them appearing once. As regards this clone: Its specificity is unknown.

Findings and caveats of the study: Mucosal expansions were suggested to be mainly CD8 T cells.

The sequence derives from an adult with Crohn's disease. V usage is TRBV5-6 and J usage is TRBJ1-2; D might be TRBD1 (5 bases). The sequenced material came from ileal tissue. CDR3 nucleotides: TGTGCCAGCACCTCGACAGTTAACTATGGCTACACCTTC. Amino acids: CASTSTVNYGYTF.